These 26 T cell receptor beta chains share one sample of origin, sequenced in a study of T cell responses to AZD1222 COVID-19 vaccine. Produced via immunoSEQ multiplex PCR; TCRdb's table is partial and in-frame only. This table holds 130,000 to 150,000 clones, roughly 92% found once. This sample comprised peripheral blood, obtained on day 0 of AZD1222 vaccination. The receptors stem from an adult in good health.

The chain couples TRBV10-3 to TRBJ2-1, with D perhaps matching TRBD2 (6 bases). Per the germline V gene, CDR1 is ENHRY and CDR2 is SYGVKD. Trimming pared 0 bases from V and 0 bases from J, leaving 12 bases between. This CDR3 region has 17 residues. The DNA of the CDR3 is TGTGCCATCAGTGAGTCCTTTCGGGGGAGCTCCTACAATGAGCAGTTCTTC. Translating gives CAISESFRGSSYNEQFF.

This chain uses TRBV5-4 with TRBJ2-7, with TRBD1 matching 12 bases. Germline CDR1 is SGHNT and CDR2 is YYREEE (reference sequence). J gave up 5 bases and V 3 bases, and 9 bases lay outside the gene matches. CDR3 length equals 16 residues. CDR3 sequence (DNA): TGTGCCAGCAGCTCGGGACAGGGGGCCGGAATCGACGAGCAGTACTTC. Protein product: CASSSGQGAGIDEQYF. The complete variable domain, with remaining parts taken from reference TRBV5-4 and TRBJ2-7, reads ETGVTQSPTHLIKTRGQQVTLRCSSQSGHNTVSWYQQALGQGPQFIFQYYREEENGRGNFPPRFSGLQFPNYSSELNVNALELDDSALYLCASSSGQGAGIDEQYFGPGTRLTVT.

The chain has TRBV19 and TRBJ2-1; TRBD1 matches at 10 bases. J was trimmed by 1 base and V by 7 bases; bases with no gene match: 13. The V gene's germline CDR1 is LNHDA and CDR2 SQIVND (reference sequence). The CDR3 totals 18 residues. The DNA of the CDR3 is TGTGCCAGTATCCCGTCCCGGGACAGGGGACGGTCCTACAATGAGCAGTTCTTC. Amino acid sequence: CASIPSRDRGRSYNEQFF.

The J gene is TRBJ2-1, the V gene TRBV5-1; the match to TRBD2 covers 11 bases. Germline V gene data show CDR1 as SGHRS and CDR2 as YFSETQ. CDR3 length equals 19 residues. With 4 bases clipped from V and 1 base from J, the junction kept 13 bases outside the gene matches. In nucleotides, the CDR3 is TGCGCCAGCAGCATACCTTTAGCGGGAGGGCCGTTGTCCTACAATGAGCAGTTCTTC. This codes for CASSIPLAGGPLSYNEQFF.

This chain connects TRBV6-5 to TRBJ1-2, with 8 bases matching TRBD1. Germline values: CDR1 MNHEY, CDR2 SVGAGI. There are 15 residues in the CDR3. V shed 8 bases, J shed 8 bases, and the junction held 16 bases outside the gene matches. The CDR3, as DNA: TGTGCCAGCCGGCCCCCAGACAGGGGTCCATGGGGCTACACCTTC. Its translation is CASRPPDRGPWGYTF.

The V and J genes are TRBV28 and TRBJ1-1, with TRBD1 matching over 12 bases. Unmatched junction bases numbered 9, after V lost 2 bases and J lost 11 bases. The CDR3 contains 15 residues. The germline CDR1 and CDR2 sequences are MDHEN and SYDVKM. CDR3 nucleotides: TGTGCCAGCAGTTTAAGGGGACAGGGGGCCGGTGACGCTTTCTTT. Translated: CASSLRGQGAGDAFF. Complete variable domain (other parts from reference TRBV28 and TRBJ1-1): DVKVTQSSRYLVKRTGEKVFLECVQDMDHENMFWYRQDPGLGLRLIYFSYDVKMKEKGDIPEGYSVSREKKERFSLILESASTNQTSMYLCASSLRGQGAGDAFFGQGTRLTVV.

CDR3 bases: TGTGCCAGCAGTTACGGACGGGAGCAGTACTTC. Translation: CASSYGREQYF. The chain links TRBV6-5 to TRBJ2-7; D gene unclear. Trimming took 2 bases from V and 7 from J, leaving 6 bases between them. Germline CDR1 is MNHEY and CDR2 is SVGAGI. CDR3 length equals 11 residues.

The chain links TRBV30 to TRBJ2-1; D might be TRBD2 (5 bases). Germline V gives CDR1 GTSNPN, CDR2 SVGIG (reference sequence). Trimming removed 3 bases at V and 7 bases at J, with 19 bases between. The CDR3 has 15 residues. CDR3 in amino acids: CAWSQSGVLRNEQFF. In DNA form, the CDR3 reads TGTGCCTGGAGCCAGAGCGGAGTCCTGAGGAATGAGCAGTTCTTC. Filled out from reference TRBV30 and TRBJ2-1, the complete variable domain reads SQTIHQWPATLVQPVGSPLSLECTVEGTSNPNLYWYRQAAGRGLQLLFYSVGIGQISSEVPQNLSASRPQDRQFILSSKKLLLSDSGFYLCAWSQSGVLRNEQFFGPGTRLTVL.

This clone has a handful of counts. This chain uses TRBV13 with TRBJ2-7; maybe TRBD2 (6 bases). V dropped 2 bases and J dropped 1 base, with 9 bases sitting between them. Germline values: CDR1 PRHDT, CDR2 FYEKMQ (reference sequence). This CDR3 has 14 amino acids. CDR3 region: CASSLYRGSYEQYF. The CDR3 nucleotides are TGTGCCAGCAGCTTATATCGGGGGTCCTACGAGCAGTACTTC.

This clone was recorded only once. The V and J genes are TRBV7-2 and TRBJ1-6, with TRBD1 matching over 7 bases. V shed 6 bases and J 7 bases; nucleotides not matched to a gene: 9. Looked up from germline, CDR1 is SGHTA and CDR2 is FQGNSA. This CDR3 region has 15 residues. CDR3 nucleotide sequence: TGTGCCAGCAGGACCCGACAGGGAATGAATTCACCCCTCCACTTT. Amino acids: CASRTRQGMNSPLHF. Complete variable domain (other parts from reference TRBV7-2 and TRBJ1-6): GAGVSQSPSNKVTEKGKDVELRCDPISGHTALYWYRQSLGQGLEFLIYFQGNSAPDKSGLPSDRFSAERTGGSVSTLTIQRTQQEDSAVYLCASRTRQGMNSPLHFGNGTRLTVT.

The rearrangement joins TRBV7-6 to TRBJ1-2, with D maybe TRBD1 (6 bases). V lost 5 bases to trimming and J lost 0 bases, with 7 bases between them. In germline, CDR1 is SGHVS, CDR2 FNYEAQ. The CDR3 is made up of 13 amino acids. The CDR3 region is CASSRTANYGYTF. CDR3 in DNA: TGTGCCAGCAGCCGGACAGCTAACTATGGCTACACCTTC.

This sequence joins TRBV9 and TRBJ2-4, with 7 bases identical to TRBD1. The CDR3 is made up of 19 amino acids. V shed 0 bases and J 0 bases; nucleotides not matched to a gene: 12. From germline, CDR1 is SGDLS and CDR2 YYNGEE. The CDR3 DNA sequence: TGTGCCAGCAGCGTAGCTACGGCCGGGGACAGCCTAGCCAAAAACATTCAGTACTTC. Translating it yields CASSVATAGDSLAKNIQYF. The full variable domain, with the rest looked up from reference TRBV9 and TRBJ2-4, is DSGVTQTPKHLITATGQRVTLRCSPRSGDLSVYWYQQSLDQGLQFLIQYYNGEERAKGNILERFSAQQFPDLHSELNLSSLELGDSALYFCASSVATAGDSLAKNIQYFGAGTRLSVL.

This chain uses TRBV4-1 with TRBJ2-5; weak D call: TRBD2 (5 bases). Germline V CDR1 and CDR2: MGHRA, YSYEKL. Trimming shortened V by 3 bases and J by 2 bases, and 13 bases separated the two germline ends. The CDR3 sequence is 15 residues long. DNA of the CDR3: TGCGCCAGCAGCCACCATCCACTAGGGCAAGAGACCCAGTACTTC. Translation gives CASSHHPLGQETQYF.

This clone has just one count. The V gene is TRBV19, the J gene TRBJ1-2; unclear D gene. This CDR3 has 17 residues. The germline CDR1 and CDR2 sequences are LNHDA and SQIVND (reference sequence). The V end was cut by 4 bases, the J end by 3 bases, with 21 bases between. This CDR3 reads CASSTRPAREDYYGYTF. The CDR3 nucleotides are TGTGCCAGTAGTACGCGACCTGCAAGGGAGGACTACTATGGCTACACCTTC. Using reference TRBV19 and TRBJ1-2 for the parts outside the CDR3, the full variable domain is DGGITQSPKYLFRKEGQNVTLSCEQNLNHDAMYWYRQDPGQGLRLIYYSQIVNDFQKGDIAEGYSVSREKKESFPLTVTSAQKNPTAFYLCASSTRPAREDYYGYTFGSGTRLTVV.

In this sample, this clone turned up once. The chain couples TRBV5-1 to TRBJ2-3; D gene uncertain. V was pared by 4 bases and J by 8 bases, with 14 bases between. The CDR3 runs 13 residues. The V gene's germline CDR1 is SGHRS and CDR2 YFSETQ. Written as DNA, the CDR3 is TGCGCCAGCAGCACGCCCAGTACGGGTACGCAGTATTTT. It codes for CASSTPSTGTQYF.

The CDR3 is CSVSQGAGNTIYF. The CDR3, as DNA: TGCAGCGTGTCCCAGGGTGCCGGAAACACCATATATTTT. The chain recombines TRBV29-1 with TRBJ1-3; D might be TRBD1 (5 bases). The CDR3 runs to 13 residues. V was pared by 6 bases and J by 4 bases, with 13 bases between. Germline-derived CDR1 and CDR2 are SQVTM and ANQGSEA.

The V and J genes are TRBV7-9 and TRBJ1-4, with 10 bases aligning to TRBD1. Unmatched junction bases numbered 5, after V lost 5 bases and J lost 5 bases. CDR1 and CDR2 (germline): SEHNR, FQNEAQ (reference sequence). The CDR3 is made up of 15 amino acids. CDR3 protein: CASSVGTGDNEKLFF. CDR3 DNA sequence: TGTGCCAGCAGCGTCGGGACAGGGGACAATGAAAAACTGTTTTTT.

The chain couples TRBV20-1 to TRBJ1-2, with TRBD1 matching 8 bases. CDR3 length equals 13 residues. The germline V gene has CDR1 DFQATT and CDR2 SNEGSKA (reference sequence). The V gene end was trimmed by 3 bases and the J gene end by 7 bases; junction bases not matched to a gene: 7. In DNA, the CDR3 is TGCAGTGCTAGTAGGACAGGGTTGGCTGGCTACACCTTC. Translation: CSASRTGLAGYTF.

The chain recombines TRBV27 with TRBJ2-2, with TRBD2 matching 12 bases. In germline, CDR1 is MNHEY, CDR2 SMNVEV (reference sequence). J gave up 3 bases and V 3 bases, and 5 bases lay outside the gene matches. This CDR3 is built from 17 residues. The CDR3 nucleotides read TGTGCCAGCAGTTTCTCTAGCGGGAGGGTGTACACCGGGGAGCTGTTTTTT. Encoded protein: CASSFSSGRVYTGELFF.

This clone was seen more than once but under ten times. The CDR3 here is CASSYTGTRGYTF. CDR3 nucleotides: TGTGCCAGCAGTTACACAGGGACTCGGGGCTACACCTTC. The chain combines TRBV6-5 with TRBJ1-2; D is perhaps TRBD1 (6 bases). This CDR3 contains 13 residues. V lost 2 bases and J 8 bases, leaving 12 bases between the germline ends. In germline, CDR1 is MNHEY, CDR2 SVGAGI.

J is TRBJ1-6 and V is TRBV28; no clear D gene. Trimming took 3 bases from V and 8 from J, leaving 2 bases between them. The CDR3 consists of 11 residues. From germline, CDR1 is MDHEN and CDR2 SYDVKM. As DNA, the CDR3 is TGTGCCAGCAGTTTTGATTCACCCCTCCACTTT. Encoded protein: CASSFDSPLHF.

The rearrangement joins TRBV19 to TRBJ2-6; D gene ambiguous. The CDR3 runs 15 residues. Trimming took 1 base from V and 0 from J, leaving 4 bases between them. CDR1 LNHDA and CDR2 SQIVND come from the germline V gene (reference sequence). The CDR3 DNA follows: TGTGCCAGTAGTATAGGGGTCTCTGGGGCCAACGTCCTGACTTTC. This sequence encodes CASSIGVSGANVLTF.

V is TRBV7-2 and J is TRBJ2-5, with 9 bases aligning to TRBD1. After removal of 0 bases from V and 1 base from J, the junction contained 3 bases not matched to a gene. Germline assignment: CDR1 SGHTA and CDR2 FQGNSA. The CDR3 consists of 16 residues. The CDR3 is CASSLALTGGQETQYF. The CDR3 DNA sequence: TGTGCCAGCAGCTTAGCCCTGACAGGGGGCCAAGAGACCCAGTACTTC.

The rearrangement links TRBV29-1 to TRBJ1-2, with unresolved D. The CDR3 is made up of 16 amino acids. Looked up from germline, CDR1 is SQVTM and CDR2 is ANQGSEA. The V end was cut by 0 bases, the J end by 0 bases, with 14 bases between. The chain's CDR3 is CSVEDLAMISNYGYTF. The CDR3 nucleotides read TGCAGCGTTGAAGATCTAGCCATGATCTCTAACTATGGCTACACCTTC.

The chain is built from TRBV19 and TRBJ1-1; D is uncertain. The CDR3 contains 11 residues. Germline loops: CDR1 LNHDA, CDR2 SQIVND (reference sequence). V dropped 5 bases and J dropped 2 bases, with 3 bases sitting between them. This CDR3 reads CASSFNTEAFF. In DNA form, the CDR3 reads TGTGCCAGTAGTTTCAACACTGAAGCTTTCTTT.

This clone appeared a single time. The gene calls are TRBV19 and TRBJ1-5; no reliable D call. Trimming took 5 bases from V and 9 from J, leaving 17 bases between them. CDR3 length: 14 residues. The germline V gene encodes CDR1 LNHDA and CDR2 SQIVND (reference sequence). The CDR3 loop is CASSPRTVPGPQHF. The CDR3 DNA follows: TGTGCCAGTAGTCCAAGGACGGTTCCAGGGCCCCAGCATTTT. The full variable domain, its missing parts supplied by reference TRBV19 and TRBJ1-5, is DGGITQSPKYLFRKEGQNVTLSCEQNLNHDAMYWYRQDPGQGLRLIYYSQIVNDFQKGDIAEGYSVSREKKESFPLTVTSAQKNPTAFYLCASSPRTVPGPQHFGDGTRLSIL.